The rows below give T cell receptor beta chains drawn from one sample of a study of immune cell composition in non-small cell lung cancer. This table comes from immunoSEQ multiplex PCR, and its TCRdb copy is limited to in-frame clones, with some not included. The repertoire holds more than 3,500 clones, with about three quarters as singletons. Sequencing was carried out using non-adjacent lung tissue. The receptors originated from a human donor with non-small cell lung cancer. CDR3s include the opening cysteine and the closing phenylalanine or tryptophan. Each record gives: J gene, clone size, D gene, V gene, CDR3 DNA, CDR3 protein. A D gene is named only where the DNA matches it firmly. Clone sizes are given selectively: once, few, many, or a class where the clone is expanded.

TRBJ2-5,-,-,TRBV5-1,TGCGCCAGCAGCCCGGTGGGCAGGGCGGAGACCCAGTACTTC,CASSPVGRAETQYF
TRBJ1-6,-,-,TRBV4-1,TGCGCCAGCAGCTTAAGCTTGGGTCTCTCCTATAATTCACCCCTCCACTTT,CASSLSLGLSYNSPLHF
TRBJ2-1,-,TRBD2,TRBV5-5,TGTGCCAGCAGCCCGGGGGGTAGCTCCTACAATGAGCAGTTCTTC,CASSPGGSSYNEQFF
TRBJ1-2,-,TRBD1,TRBV11-3,TGTGCCAGCAGCTTAGACGCGACCTGGACAGGGTTAAATGGCTACACCTTC,CASSLDATWTGLNGYTF
TRBJ2-1,-,-,TRBV4-3,TGCGCCAGCAGCCAAGGGGCCCCTGGCCAAAATGAGCAGTTCTTC,CASSQGAPGQNEQFF
TRBJ1-5,-,-,TRBV28,TGTGCCAGCAGTCGCGCGGGGGGATCCAATCAGCCCCAGCATTTT,CASSRAGGSNQPQHF
TRBJ1-6,few,-,TRBV7-2,TGTGCCAGCAGCCCCAGACGGGGCAATAATTCACCCCTCCACTTT,CASSPRRGNNSPLHF
TRBJ1-3,-,-,TRBV9,TGTGCCAGCAGCGTAGCCTGGACAGCGGTGTCTGGAAACACCATATATTTT,CASSVAWTAVSGNTIYF
TRBJ1-1,-,-,TRBV4-2,TGTGCCAGCAGCCTGGGTCCCGAAGCTTTCTTT,CASSLGPEAFF
TRBJ1-2,-,-,TRBV27,TGTGCCAGCAGTTTCCAATATTCGGACGGTGGCTACACCTTC,CASSFQYSDGGYTF
TRBJ2-1,-,TRBD2,TRBV5-1,TGCGCCAGCAGCTTGATGGGACTAGCGGGGAATTACAATGAGCAGTTCTTC,CASSLMGLAGNYNEQFF
TRBJ2-2,-,-,TRBV6-6,TGTGCCAGCAGTTTTTCGGGAGGGGAGCTGTTTTTT,CASSFSGGELFF
TRBJ2-5,-,-,TRBV29-1,TGCAGCGGAGGGGCCCGGGGAGAGACCCAGTACTTC,CSGGARGETQYF
TRBJ2-3,-,-,TRBV2,TGTGCCAGCAGAGATTGGGGGACCGAGGCAGATACGCAGTATTTT,CASRDWGTEADTQYF
TRBJ1-3,-,-,TRBV27,TGTGCCAGCAGTTCCCCGTCCAGCTCTGGAAGCACCATATATTTT,CASSSPSSSGSTIYF
TRBJ1-5,-,-,TRBV10-3,TGTGCCATCAGTGAGGCGGGGGGCTACGATCAGCCCCAGCATTTT,CAISEAGGYDQPQHF
TRBJ1-6,-,TRBD1,TRBV9,TGTGCCAGCAGCGCCAGACAGGGTCGGGAACCCCTCCACTTT,CASSARQGREPLHF
TRBJ2-7,-,TRBD1,TRBV18,TGTGCCAGCTCACGGGGGACAGACTACGAGCAGTACTTC,CASSRGTDYEQYF
TRBJ2-4,-,-,TRBV5-1,TGCGCCAGCAGCCAGGAATACAGGGAATGGGACATTCAGTACTTC,CASSQEYREWDIQYF
TRBJ2-6,-,-,TRBV7-3,TGTGCCAGCAGCTTAGTTCTCTCTGGGGCCAACGTCCTGACTTTC,CASSLVLSGANVLTF
TRBJ2-7,-,-,TRBV5-6,TGTGCCAGCAGGCTTCGTGGACGGATTAACTCCTACGAGCAGTACTTC,CASRLRGRINSYEQYF
TRBJ1-1,-,-,TRBV6-1,TGTGCCAGCAGTCCACGTCCCCAGGGTTACACTGAAGCTTTCTTT,CASSPRPQGYTEAFF
TRBJ2-3,-,-,TRBV19,TGTGCCAGTGGGCGGCTGTCGAGCACAGATACGCAGTATTTT,CASGRLSSTDTQYF
TRBJ1-2,-,-,TRBV6-5,TGTGCCAGCAGTTTGACAGTAAACTATGGCTACACCTTC,CASSLTVNYGYTF
TRBJ2-7,few,-,TRBV5-4,TGTGCCAGCAGCTTGGGACTCCCCTACGAGCAGTACTTC,CASSLGLPYEQYF
TRBJ2-2,-,-,TRBV5-1,TGCGCCAGCAGCACCGGACAGAGAAACACCGGGGAGCTGTTTTTT,CASSTGQRNTGELFF
TRBJ1-5,-,-,TRBV10-3,TGTGCCATCAGTGGGGCAGGGAAAAATCAGCCCCAGCATTTT,CAISGAGKNQPQHF
TRBJ1-2,-,-,TRBV15,TGTGCCACCAGCAGAGATCAAAACCTGGGCTTGGGGTTGGACTATGGCTACACCTTC,CATSRDQNLGLGLDYGYTF
TRBJ2-7,-,-,TRBV11-3,TGTGCCAGCAGCCACCATAAAGAAACGGGAGCCTTCTACGAGCAGTACTTC,CASSHHKETGAFYEQYF
TRBJ2-7,once,-,TRBV11-2,TGTGCCAGCAGCTTAGCCGGATCCTCGGGCTACGAGCAGTACTTC,CASSLAGSSGYEQYF